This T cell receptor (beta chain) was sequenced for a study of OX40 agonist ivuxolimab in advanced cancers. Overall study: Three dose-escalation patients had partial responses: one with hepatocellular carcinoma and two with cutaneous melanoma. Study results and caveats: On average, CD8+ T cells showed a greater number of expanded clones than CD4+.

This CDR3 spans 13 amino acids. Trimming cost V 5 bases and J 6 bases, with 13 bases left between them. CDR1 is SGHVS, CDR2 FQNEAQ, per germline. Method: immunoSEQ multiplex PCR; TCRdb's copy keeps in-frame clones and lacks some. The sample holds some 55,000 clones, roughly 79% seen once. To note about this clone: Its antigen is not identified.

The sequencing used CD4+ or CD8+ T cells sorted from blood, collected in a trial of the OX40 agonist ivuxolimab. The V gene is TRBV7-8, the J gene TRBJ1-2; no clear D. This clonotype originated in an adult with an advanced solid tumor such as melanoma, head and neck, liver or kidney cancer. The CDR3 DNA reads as TGTGCCAGCAGCCCTGCGGCGCCGGATGGCTACACCTTC. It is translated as CASSPAAPDGYTF.